The 15 T cell receptor beta chains below come from one sample, sequenced in a study of T cells in Graves' hyperthyroidism and ophthalmopathy. Using RNA transcripts as the source, TCR beta CDR3 regions were amplified. When the TCR CDR3 underwent first-round RT-PCR, the HTBI primer set was used. One entry per CDR3 protein results from TCRdb running MiXCR on the multiplex PCR reads. The sample has approximately 600,000 distinct CDR3 sequences; 15% to 20% are singletons. Material for sequencing was blood. Receptors originate from a woman in her 30s with Graves' hyperthyroidism.

The sample holds many counts of this clonotype. V and J are TRBV11-2 and TRBJ2-1, with 7 bases lining up with TRBD2. The germline CDR1 and CDR2 sequences are SGHAT and FQNNGV. V dropped 5 bases and J dropped 9; count of bases not matched to a gene: 4. The CDR3 sequence is 12 residues long. The CDR3 nucleotides are TGTGCCAGCAGCCCTGGGGGGGGTGAGCAGTTCTTC. Protein sequence: CASSPGGGEQFF.

The gene calls are TRBV4-2 and TRBJ2-2; D is possibly TRBD2 (5 bases). Germline CDR1 reads LGHNA; CDR2 reads YNFKEQ. The CDR3 has 16 residues. V was cut by 0 bases and J by 1 base, with 9 bases left in between. The CDR3 is CASSQEPRENTGELFF. The CDR3 DNA reads TGTGCCAGCAGCCAAGAACCCCGGGAGAACACCGGGGAGCTGTTTTTT.

The chain carries TRBV12-3 or TRBV12-4 and TRBJ2-2, with TRBD1 matching over 8 bases. The CDR3 runs to 15 residues. The V and J ends lost 5 bases and 2 bases, in that order; junction bases with no gene match: 4. In DNA form, the CDR3 reads TGTGCCAGCAGTACAGGGGGGACAAACACCGGGGAGCTGTTTTTT. Translated: CASSTGGTNTGELFF.

This clonotype was counted ten times or more. The genes are TRBV5-1 and TRBJ1-1; 8 bases map to TRBD1. Germline CDR1 reads SGHRS; CDR2 reads YFSETQ. The CDR3 consists of 13 residues. Trimming removed 3 bases from V and 5 bases from J; junction bases left unmatched: 3. The CDR3 DNA sequence: TGCGCCAGCAGCTCACAGGGGGAGACTGAAGCTTTCTTT. It specifies CASSSQGETEAFF. Supplemented by reference TRBV5-1 and TRBJ1-1, the full variable domain reads KAGVTQTPRYLIKTRGQQVTLSCSPISGHRSVSWYQQTPGQGLQFLFEYFSETQRNKGNFPGRFSGRQFSNSRSEMNVSTLELGDSALYLCASSSQGETEAFFGQGTRLTVV.

This chain connects TRBV12-3 or TRBV12-4 to TRBJ2-2; TRBD1 agrees at 7 bases. Trimming at V came to 5 bases and at J to 0 bases, leaving 9 bases not matched to a gene. CDR3 length: 17 amino acids. DNA of the CDR3: TGTGCCAGCAGTCCCGTTCCGGGACAGTCGAACACCGGGGAGCTGTTTTTT. Its protein product is CASSPVPGQSNTGELFF.

This clonotype appeared many times. The chain couples TRBV5-1 to TRBJ2-1, with 15 bases matching TRBD2. Losses at the gene ends were 4 bases for V and 4 bases for J; bases not matched to a gene: 3. The CDR3 covers 16 residues. CDR1 and CDR2 (germline): SGHRS, YFSETQ. The CDR3 loop is CASSTGLAGGYNEQFF. In DNA, the CDR3 is TGCGCCAGCAGCACGGGACTAGCGGGAGGTTACAATGAGCAGTTCTTC.

This clonotype was recorded at least ten times. The chain carries TRBV5-1 and TRBJ1-1; D is possibly TRBD1 (6 bases). This CDR3 has 15 residues. From germline, CDR1 is SGHRS and CDR2 YFSETQ. With 4 bases removed from V and 3 bases from J, the gap between germline ends came to 16 bases. The CDR3 coding sequence is TGCGCCAGCAGCCCCAGGGAGGGGGAGGACACTGAAGCTTTCTTT. Its translation is CASSPREGEDTEAFF.

This clonotype came up many times. This sequence joins TRBV6-5 and TRBJ2-1; 10 bases align to TRBD2. CDR3 length: 15 residues. Germline V gives CDR1 MNHEY, CDR2 SVGAGI. V lost 2 bases, J lost 7 bases, and 5 bases stayed unmatched. CDR3 coding DNA: TGTGCCAGCAGTTACGGGAGCGGGAGGGGAAATGAGCAGTTCTTC. It codes for CASSYGSGRGNEQFF.

This clonotype has just a few counts. The genes are TRBV7-2 and TRBJ2-2; unclear D gene. Trimming removed 3 bases at V and 2 bases at J, with 10 bases between. Germline values: CDR1 SGHTA, CDR2 FQGNSA. This CDR3 has 15 amino acids. CDR3: CASSLVRVNTGELFF. The CDR3 DNA reads as TGTGCCAGCAGCTTGGTCCGAGTAAACACCGGGGAGCTGTTTTTT.

This chain's CDR3 is CAIDTEAFF. CDR3 DNA sequence: TGTGCCATAGACACTGAAGCTTTCTTT. V usage is TRBV28 and J usage is TRBJ1-1; D remains ambiguous. Germline V gene data show CDR1 as MDHEN and CDR2 as SYDVKM. V lost 10 bases and J lost 3, with 3 bases in between. This CDR3 has 9 amino acids.

In this sample, this clonotype turned up many times. This chain uses TRBV6-6 with TRBJ1-4; 8 bases match TRBD1. Germline loops: CDR1 MNHNY, CDR2 SVGAGI (reference sequence). The length of the CDR3 is 15 residues. The V and J ends lost 2 bases and 4 bases, in that order; junction bases with no gene match: 3. As DNA, the CDR3 is TGTGCCAGCAGTTACGGGGACAGGAGTAATGAAAAACTGTTTTTT. It encodes CASSYGDRSNEKLFF.

This clonotype was detected only a few times. The gene calls are TRBV28 and TRBJ1-4, with a weak D call TRBD1 (5 bases). From germline, CDR1 is MDHEN and CDR2 SYDVKM. V was shortened by 3 bases and J by 10 bases, with 15 bases between the two germline ends. The CDR3 is made up of 14 amino acids. The DNA of the CDR3 is TGTGCCAGCAGTTTGGAGGGACTGGTAGGAAAACTGTTTTTT. It yields the protein CASSLEGLVGKLFF.

This clonotype was observed a few times. CDR3: CASSSPGEAFF. CDR3 sequence (DNA): TGTGCCAGCAGCTCCCCAGGTGAAGCTTTCTTT. V is TRBV7-9 and J is TRBJ1-1; D is unresolved. The CDR3 totals 11 residues. Per germline, CDR1 SEHNR and CDR2 FQNEAQ (reference sequence). V shed 4 bases and J shed 7 bases, with 7 bases lying between them. Full variable domain (rest looked up from reference TRBV7-9 and TRBJ1-1): DTGVSQNPRHKITKRGQNVTFRCDPISEHNRLYWYRQTLGQGPEFLTYFQNEAQLEKSRLLSDRFSAERPKGSFSTLEIQRTEQGDSAMYLCASSSPGEAFFGQGTRLTVV.

Remarks on this clonotype: Since a much larger clone is just one base distant, this may be a read error. The V gene is TRBV6-2 or TRBV6-3, the J gene TRBJ1-1; D is ambiguous. Germline CDR1 MNHEY, CDR2 SVGEGT. The CDR3 has 12 residues. V gave up 8 bases and J gave up 11 bases, with 18 bases separating them. Here the CDR3 reads CASGLPTGWAFF. CDR3 nucleotide sequence: TGTGCCAGCGGCCTACCGACGGGCTGGGCTTTCTTT.

This clonotype was observed at least ten times. The genes are TRBV12-3 or TRBV12-4 and TRBJ1-2; D is undetermined. The ends were cut back, 2 bases at V and 7 bases at J, with 11 bases in the middle. The CDR3 covers 13 residues. CDR3 protein: CASSLRSRGGYTF. The CDR3 DNA sequence: TGTGCCAGCAGTTTAAGGTCTCGGGGTGGCTACACCTTC.